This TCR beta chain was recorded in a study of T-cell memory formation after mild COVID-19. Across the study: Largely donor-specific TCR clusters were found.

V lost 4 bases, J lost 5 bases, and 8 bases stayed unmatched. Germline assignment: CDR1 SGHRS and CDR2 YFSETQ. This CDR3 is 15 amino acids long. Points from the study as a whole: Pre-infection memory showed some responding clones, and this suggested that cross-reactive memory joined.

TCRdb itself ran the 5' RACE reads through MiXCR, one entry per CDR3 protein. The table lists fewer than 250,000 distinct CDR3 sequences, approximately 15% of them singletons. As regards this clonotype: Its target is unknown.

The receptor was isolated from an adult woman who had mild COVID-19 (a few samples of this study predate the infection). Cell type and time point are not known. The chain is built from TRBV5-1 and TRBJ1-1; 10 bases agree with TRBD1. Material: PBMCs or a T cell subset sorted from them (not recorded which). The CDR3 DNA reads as TGCGCCAGCAGCCAATCCGGGACAGGGGTTACTGAAGCTTTCTTT. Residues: CASSQSGTGVTEAFF.